The sequence of this T cell receptor beta chain was determined in a study of T cells in narcolepsy. The table came from immunoSEQ multiplex PCR; TCRdb's copy has only in-frame clones and leaves some out. Here the sample spans fewer than 40,000 clones, about four fifths being singletons. Whole-study results and caveats: Autoreactive HCRT-specific and TRIB2-specific clonotypes were marked in same-patient CSF-versus-blood CD4+ comparisons.

With respect to this clone: The antigen remains unidentified.

The length of the CDR3 is 20 residues. Trimming shortened V by 0 bases and J by 7 bases, and 25 bases separated the two germline ends. Germline CDR1 and CDR2: SGHTA and FQGTGA. The V call is TRBV7-3, the J call TRBJ1-6; D is undetermined. The source of this sequence is a human donor in good health. Sequencing used memory (CD45RA-) CD4+ T cells from blood. CDR3 loop: CASSLTVVDTTPAVNSPLHF. As DNA, the CDR3 is TGTGCCAGCAGCTTAACCGTAGTAGATACAACGCCTGCCGTCAATTCACCCCTCCACTTT.